Included here is one T cell receptor (beta chain) sequence, with context. What it recognizes is unknown. Each donor was nominally healthy when sampled (though unrecorded immune exposures were likely). This record comes from a study of cytomegalovirus exposure and HLA in healthy donors. Overall study context: The study's early data release held 80 million to 95 million unique TCRs from HLA-typed donors.

This PCR relied on a set of 60 Vbeta primers and 13 Jbeta primers. TCRdb keeps only in-frame clones here, not all; method: immunoSEQ multiplex PCR. This sample carries 95,000 to 150,000 clones, about 8.6% of them seen once, and the ten largest clones take around 6.1%. Study-level findings and limits: Some 150 TCR beta chains were listed as cytomegalovirus-associated. A later analysis found common viral pathogens apparently linked to several of the most significant clusters.

V lost 3 bases, J lost 8 bases, and 10 bases lay in between. Germline V gene data show CDR1 as WNHNN and CDR2 as SYGVQD (reference sequence). The CDR3 extends over 13 amino acids. The clonotype was recovered from a woman in her thirties or forties in good health and CMV-seropositive. The chain employs TRBV10-1 and TRBJ1-4; D is unclear. The sequencing input was PBMCs. CDR3 amino acids: CASSEAHSEKLFF. The CDR3 nucleotides are TGCGCCAGCAGTGAAGCACATAGCGAAAAACTGTTTTTT.